One and the same sample provided the 9 T cell receptor beta chains below, sequenced in a study of blood T cell repertoires in COVID-19. Only in-frame clones appear in the TCRdb table, and some are missing; sequencing was by immunoSEQ multiplex PCR. Of over 85,000 clones listed, around 90% are singletons. The sequencing input was peripheral blood. All receptors come from a woman aged 65 to 85 with acute or convalescent COVID-19.

The chain has TRBV11-2 and TRBJ1-2; D ambiguous. Germline CDR1 SGHAT, CDR2 FQNNGV. This CDR3 is built from 15 residues. Between the trimmed V and J ends, which lost 5 bases and 4 bases, there was a span of 17 bases. CDR3 in DNA: TGTGCCAGCAGCAACGCAGCGTCCGTGGGCTATGGCTACACCTTC. It yields the protein CASSNAASVGYGYTF.

The chain is built from TRBV5-4 and TRBJ2-1, with 12 bases aligning to TRBD2. Trimming at V came to 0 bases and at J to 7 bases, leaving 5 bases not matched to a gene. CDR3 length equals 16 residues. Germline-derived CDR1 and CDR2 are SGHNT and YYREEE (reference sequence). In DNA form, the CDR3 reads TGTGCCAGCAGCTTGGGACTAGCGGGAGTTGATAATGAGCAGTTCTTC. This encodes CASSLGLAGVDNEQFF. Based on the CDR3 plus reference TRBV5-4 and TRBJ2-1, the full variable domain is ETGVTQSPTHLIKTRGQQVTLRCSSQSGHNTVSWYQQALGQGPQFIFQYYREEENGRGNFPPRFSGLQFPNYSSELNVNALELDDSALYLCASSLGLAGVDNEQFFGPGTRLTVL.

CDR3 sequence (DNA): TGTGCCAGCAGTGCTCGGGGCGGGAGGAAGTACTTC. Encoded protein: CASSARGGRKYF. V gene TRBV12-3 or TRBV12-4 combines with J gene TRBJ2-7; 8 nucleotides agree with TRBD2. V trimming: 5 bases; J trimming: 11 bases; junction bases outside the gene matches: 8. CDR3 length: 12 amino acids.

The V and J genes are TRBV7-9 and TRBJ2-7, with 8 bases that match TRBD2. The germline V gene has CDR1 SEHNR and CDR2 FQNEAQ (reference sequence). V shed 4 bases and J 4 bases; nucleotides not matched to a gene: 12. The CDR3 covers 16 residues. CDR3 sequence reads: CASSSPLERETYEQYF. The DNA of the CDR3 is TGTGCCAGCAGCTCCCCCCTGGAGCGGGAGACTTACGAGCAGTACTTC.

The rearrangement links TRBV9 to TRBJ2-1; a possible D gene is TRBD1 (6 bases). The CDR3 runs to 14 residues. V was cut by 7 bases and J by 2 bases, with 13 bases left in between. Germline V gene sequence: CDR1 SGDLS, CDR2 YYNGEE. In nucleotides, the CDR3 is TGTGCCAGCTCACACAGGGTCGCCTACAATGAGCAGTTCTTC. This translates into CASSHRVAYNEQFF.

V and J are TRBV7-9 and TRBJ2-7, with D tentatively TRBD1 (5 bases). V was trimmed by 1 base and J by 2 bases, leaving 9 bases between them. Per germline, CDR1 SEHNR and CDR2 FQNEAQ (reference sequence). This CDR3 is built from 14 residues. The CDR3, as DNA: TGTGCCAGCAGCTTAGTAGGGGTACCCTACGAGCAGTACTTC. Its translation is CASSLVGVPYEQYF.

The J gene is TRBJ2-7, the V gene TRBV5-1, with 7 bases aligning to TRBD1. The J segment lost 4 bases and the V segment lost 2 bases, leaving 6 bases of the junction unmatched. Germline values: CDR1 SGHRS, CDR2 YFSETQ. The CDR3 contains 14 residues. CDR3 DNA: TGCGCCAGCAGCTTAGGGGGCTCCCAATACGAGCAGTACTTC. It translates to CASSLGGSQYEQYF. The full variable domain, with the rest looked up from reference TRBV5-1 and TRBJ2-7, is KAGVTQTPRYLIKTRGQQVTLSCSPISGHRSVSWYQQTPGQGLQFLFEYFSETQRNKGNFPGRFSGRQFSNSRSEMNVSTLELGDSALYLCASSLGGSQYEQYFGPGTRLTVT.

This chain joins TRBV7-8 and TRBJ2-1; D unclear. Germline CDR1 reads SGHVS; CDR2 reads FQNEAQ. This CDR3 has 14 residues. V was shortened by 5 bases and J by 4 bases, with 12 bases between the two germline ends. The CDR3 reads CASSPGQLYNEQFF. As DNA, the CDR3 is TGTGCCAGCAGCCCGGGTCAACTTTACAATGAGCAGTTCTTC.

The rearrangement uses TRBV10-3 and TRBJ1-3; 7 bases align to TRBD1. V was clipped by 2 bases and J by 0 bases; unmatched bases: 1. Germline lookup yields CDR1 ENHRY and CDR2 SYGVKD. The CDR3 is made up of 15 amino acids. The CDR3 protein is CAISEDRVSGNTIYF. The CDR3 DNA is TGTGCCATCAGTGAGGACAGGGTCTCTGGAAACACCATATATTTT.